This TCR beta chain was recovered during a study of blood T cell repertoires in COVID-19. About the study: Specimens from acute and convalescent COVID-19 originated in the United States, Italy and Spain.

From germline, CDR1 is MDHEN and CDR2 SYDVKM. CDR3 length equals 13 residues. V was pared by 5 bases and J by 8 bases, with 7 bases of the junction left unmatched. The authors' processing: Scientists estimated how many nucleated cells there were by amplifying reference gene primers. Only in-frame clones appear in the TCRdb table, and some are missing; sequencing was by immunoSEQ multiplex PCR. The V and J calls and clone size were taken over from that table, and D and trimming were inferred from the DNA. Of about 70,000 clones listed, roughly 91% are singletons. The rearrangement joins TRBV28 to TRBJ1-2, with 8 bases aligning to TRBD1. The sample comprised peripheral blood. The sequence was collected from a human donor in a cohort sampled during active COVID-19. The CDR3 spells CASSPDRERGYTF. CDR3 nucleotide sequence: TGTGCCAGCAGTCCGGACAGGGAGCGAGGCTACACCTTC.